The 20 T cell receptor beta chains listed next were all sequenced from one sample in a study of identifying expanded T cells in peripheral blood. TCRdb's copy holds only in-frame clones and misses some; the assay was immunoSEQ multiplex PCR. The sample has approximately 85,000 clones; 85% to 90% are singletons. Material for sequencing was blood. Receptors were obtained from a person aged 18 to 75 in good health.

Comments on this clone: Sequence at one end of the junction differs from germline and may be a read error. The CDR3, as DNA: TGTGCCAGCTCACCCTATAATGAGCAGTTCTTC. This codes for CASSPYNEQFF. The genes are TRBV18 and TRBJ2-1; D unresolved. The CDR3 runs to 11 residues. Germline CDR1 is KGHSH and CDR2 is LQKENI.

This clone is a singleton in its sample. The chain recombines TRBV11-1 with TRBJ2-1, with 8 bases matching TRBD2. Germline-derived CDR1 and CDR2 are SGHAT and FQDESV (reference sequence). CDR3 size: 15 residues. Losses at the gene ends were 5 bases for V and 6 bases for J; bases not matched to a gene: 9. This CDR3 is CASSGGGGPVNEQFF. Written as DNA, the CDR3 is TGTGCCAGCAGCGGGGGCGGGGGGCCCGTCAATGAGCAGTTCTTC.

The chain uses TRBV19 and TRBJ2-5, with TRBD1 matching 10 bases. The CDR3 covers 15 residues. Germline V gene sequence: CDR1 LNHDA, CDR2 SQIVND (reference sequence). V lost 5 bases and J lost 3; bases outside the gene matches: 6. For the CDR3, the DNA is TGTGCCAGTAGTTACCTCGGGACAGGGGAAGAGACCCAGTACTTC. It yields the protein CASSYLGTGEETQYF.

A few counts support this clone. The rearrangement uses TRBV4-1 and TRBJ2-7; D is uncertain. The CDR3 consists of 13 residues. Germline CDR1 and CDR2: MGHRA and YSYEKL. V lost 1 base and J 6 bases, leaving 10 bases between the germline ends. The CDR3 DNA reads TGCGCCAGCAGCCAAGCCAGAGACCGCGAGCAGTACTTC. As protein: CASSQARDREQYF.

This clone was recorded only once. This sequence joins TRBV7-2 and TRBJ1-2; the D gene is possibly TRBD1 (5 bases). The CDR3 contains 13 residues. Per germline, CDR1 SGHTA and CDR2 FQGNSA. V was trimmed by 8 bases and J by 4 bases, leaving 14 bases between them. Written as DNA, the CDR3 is TGTGCCAGCTTCCCCAGGGTCAGCTATGGCTACACCTTC. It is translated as CASFPRVSYGYTF.

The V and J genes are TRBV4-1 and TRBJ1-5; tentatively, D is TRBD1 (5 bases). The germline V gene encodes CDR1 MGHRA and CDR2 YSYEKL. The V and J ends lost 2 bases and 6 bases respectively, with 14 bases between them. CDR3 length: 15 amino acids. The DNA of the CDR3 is TGCGCCAGCAGCCAAATGGGGCTGGGTTCTCAGCCCCAGCATTTT. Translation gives CASSQMGLGSQPQHF.

DNA for the CDR3: TGTGCCAGCAGCGCAACAGGGGATGGCAATCAGCCCCAGCATTTT. Translating gives CASSATGDGNQPQHF. The rearrangement links TRBV6-5 to TRBJ1-5; 7 nucleotides agree with TRBD1. V dropped 6 bases and J dropped 2; count of bases not matched to a gene: 7. The CDR3 totals 15 residues. CDR1 is MNHEY and CDR2 is SVGAGI in the germline V gene.

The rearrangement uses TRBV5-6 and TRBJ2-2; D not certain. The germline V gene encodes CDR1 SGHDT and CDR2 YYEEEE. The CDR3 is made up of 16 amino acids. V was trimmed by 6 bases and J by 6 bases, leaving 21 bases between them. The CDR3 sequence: CASKGFDLSRSGELFF. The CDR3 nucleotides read TGTGCCAGCAAAGGGTTCGACCTCAGTCGTTCCGGGGAGCTGTTTTTT.

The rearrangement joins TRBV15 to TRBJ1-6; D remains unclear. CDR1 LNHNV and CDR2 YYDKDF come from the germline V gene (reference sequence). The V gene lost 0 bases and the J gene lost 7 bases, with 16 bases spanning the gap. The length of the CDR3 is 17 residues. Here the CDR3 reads CATSRDRGSGWNSPLHF. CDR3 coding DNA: TGTGCCACCAGCAGAGATCGAGGATCGGGGTGGAATTCACCCCTCCACTTT.

The CDR3 DNA sequence: TGTGCCAGCAGCCCTTTATCGGGACAGGGGCCCTACAATGAGCAGTTCTTC. This codes for CASSPLSGQGPYNEQFF. V and J are TRBV5-6 and TRBJ2-1; TRBD1 agrees at 10 bases. Unmatched junction bases numbered 9, after V lost 4 bases and J lost 2 bases. Germline-derived CDR1 and CDR2 are SGHDT and YYEEEE. This CDR3 has 17 amino acids. Using reference TRBV5-6 and TRBJ2-1 for the parts outside the CDR3, the full variable domain is DAGVTQSPTHLIKTRGQQVTLRCSPKSGHDTVSWYQQALGQGPQFIFQYYEEEERQRGNFPDRFSGHQFPNYSSELNVNALLLGDSALYLCASSPLSGQGPYNEQFFGPGTRLTVL.

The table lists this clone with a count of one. The CDR3 spells CASSHTGVNEKLFF. The CDR3 bases are TGTGCCAGCAGCCATACTGGGGTTAATGAAAAACTGTTTTTT. This sequence joins TRBV7-2 and TRBJ1-4; unclear D gene. From germline, CDR1 is SGHTA and CDR2 FQGNSA. This CDR3 has 14 amino acids. The germline V and J ends were trimmed by 5 bases and 4 bases, with 11 bases remaining between them.

Written as DNA, the CDR3 is TGTGCCAGCAGCCAAGATCTCCGGCTGAACACTGAAGCTTTCTTT. Translation gives CASSQDLRLNTEAFF. The chain couples TRBV14 to TRBJ1-1; D not certain. The CDR3 consists of 15 residues. V shed 0 bases and J shed 0 bases, with 8 bases lying between them. Germline CDR1 SGHDN, CDR2 FVKESK.

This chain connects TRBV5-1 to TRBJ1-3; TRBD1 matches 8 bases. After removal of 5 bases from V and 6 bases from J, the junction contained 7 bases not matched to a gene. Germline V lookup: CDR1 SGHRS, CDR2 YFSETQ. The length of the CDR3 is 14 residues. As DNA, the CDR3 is TGCGCCAGCAGGGACACAGGGGGAGCAAACACCATATATTTT. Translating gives CASRDTGGANTIYF.

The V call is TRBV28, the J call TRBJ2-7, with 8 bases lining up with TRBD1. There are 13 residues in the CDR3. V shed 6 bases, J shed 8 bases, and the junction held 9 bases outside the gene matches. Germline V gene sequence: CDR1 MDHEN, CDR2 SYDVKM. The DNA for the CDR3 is TGTGCCAGCAGCCGTCGGACAGGGCGGCAGCAGTACTTC. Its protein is CASSRRTGRQQYF.

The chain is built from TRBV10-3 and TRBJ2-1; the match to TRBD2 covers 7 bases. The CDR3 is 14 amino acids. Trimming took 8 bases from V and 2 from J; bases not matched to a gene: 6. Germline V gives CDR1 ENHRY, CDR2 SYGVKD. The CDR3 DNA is TGTGCCATCGGAACGGGGGGACCCTACAATGAGCAGTTCTTC. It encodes CAIGTGGPYNEQFF.

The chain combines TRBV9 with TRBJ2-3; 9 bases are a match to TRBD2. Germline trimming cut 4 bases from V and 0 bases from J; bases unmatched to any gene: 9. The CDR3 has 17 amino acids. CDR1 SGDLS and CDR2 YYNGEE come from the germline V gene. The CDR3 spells CASSLDLAGLSTDTQYF. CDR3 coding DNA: TGTGCCAGCAGCCTTGATCTAGCGGGGCTTAGCACAGATACGCAGTATTTT.

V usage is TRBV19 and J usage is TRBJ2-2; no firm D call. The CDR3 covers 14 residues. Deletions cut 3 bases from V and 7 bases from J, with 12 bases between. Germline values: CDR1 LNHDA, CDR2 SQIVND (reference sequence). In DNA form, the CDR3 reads TGTGCCAGTAGTATTGTCCCGCGGTTCGGGGAGCTGTTTTTT. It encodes CASSIVPRFGELFF.

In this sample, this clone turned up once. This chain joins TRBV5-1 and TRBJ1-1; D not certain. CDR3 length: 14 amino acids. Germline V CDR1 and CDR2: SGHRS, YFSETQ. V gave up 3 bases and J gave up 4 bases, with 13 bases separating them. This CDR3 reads CASSSLRVRTEAFF. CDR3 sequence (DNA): TGCGCCAGCAGCTCCCTAAGGGTTCGCACTGAAGCTTTCTTT.

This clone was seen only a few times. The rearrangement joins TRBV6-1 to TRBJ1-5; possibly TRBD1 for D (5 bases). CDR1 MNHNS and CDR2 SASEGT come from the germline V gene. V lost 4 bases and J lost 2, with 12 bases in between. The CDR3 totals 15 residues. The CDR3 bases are TGTGCCAGCAGTGGGGGGAGCCTGCGCAATCAGCCCCAGCATTTT. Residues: CASSGGSLRNQPQHF.

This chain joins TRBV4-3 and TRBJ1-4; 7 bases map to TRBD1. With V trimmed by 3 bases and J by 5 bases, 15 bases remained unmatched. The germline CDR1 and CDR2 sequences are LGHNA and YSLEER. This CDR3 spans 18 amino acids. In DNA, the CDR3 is TGCGCCAGCAGCCAGGACCCTGTGGGGACAGCCGGGAATGAAAAACTGTTTTTT. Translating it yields CASSQDPVGTAGNEKLFF.